The 26 T cell receptor beta chains in this list originate from one sample, sequenced in a study of blood T cell repertoires in COVID-19. TCRdb keeps only in-frame clones here, not all; method: immunoSEQ multiplex PCR. This sample carries under 550,000 clones, roughly 89% of them seen once, and the ten largest clones take approximately 0.92%. Sequenced input: peripheral blood. Receptors originate from a man aged 18 to 30 with COVID-19, enrolled during active disease.

This clone was observed a single time. The V call is TRBV2, the J call TRBJ1-5, with a possible D match to TRBD1 (5 bases). Trimming cost V 8 bases and J 7 bases, with 18 bases left between them. This CDR3 comprises 14 residues. Germline V gives CDR1 SNHLY, CDR2 FYNNEI. CDR3 nucleotides: TGTGCCAGCTCGAAGGGGAAGAACTCCCAGCCCCAGCATTTT. It encodes CASSKGKNSQPQHF.

The V gene is TRBV27, the J gene TRBJ2-7, with 10 positions matching TRBD2. The V segment lost 3 bases and the J segment 7 bases; nucleotides outside the gene matches: 6. This CDR3 is 14 amino acids long. Germline CDR1 reads MNHEY; CDR2 reads SMNVEV (reference sequence). DNA of the CDR3: TGTGCCAGCAGTTTTCTAGCGGGAGACGGGGAGCAGTACTTC. It is translated as CASSFLAGDGEQYF.

This chain uses TRBV7-9 with TRBJ2-3, with D maybe TRBD1 (6 bases). The CDR3 spans 15 residues. The V end lost 4 bases, the J end lost 4 bases, and 15 bases lay between the germline ends. Germline V CDR1 and CDR2: SEHNR, FQNEAQ (reference sequence). The CDR3: CASSSWGQGADTQYF. CDR3 in DNA: TGTGCCAGCAGCTCATGGGGGCAGGGCGCAGATACGCAGTATTTT.

About this clone itself: The junction departs from the called germline gene at one end, perhaps through a read error. The chain links TRBV18 to TRBJ2-7, with TRBD1 matching over 11 bases. This CDR3 has 13 residues. Per the germline V gene, CDR1 is KGHSH and CDR2 is LQKENI. CDR3 loop: CASSPPGQGAVFF. The CDR3 region has the DNA TGTGCCAGCTCGCCACCTGGACAGGGGGCCGTCTTTTTC.

This clone was recorded once. V and J are TRBV7-6 and TRBJ2-6; D not certain. V was trimmed by 4 bases and J by 1 base, leaving 17 bases between them. The CDR3 sequence is 18 residues long. Germline V lookup: CDR1 SGHVS, CDR2 FNYEAQ. The CDR3 sequence is CASSSSPRGLSGANVLTF. The DNA for the CDR3 is TGTGCCAGCAGCTCCTCGCCCCGCGGTCTATCTGGGGCCAACGTCCTGACTTTC.

In DNA form, the CDR3 reads TGCGCCAGCAGCCCCGCTAGCGGGAGCACAGATACGCAGTATTTT. Translating it yields CASSPASGSTDTQYF. The chain combines TRBV5-1 with TRBJ2-3; 8 positions match TRBD2. Germline lookup yields CDR1 SGHRS and CDR2 YFSETQ. V lost 4 bases, J lost 0 bases, and 4 bases stayed unmatched. The CDR3 covers 15 residues.

This clone was counted a few times. The chain has TRBV5-8 and TRBJ2-4, with D hard to call. The CDR3 runs 15 residues. V lost 4 bases, J lost 3 bases, and 14 bases lay in between. The germline V gene encodes CDR1 SGHTS and CDR2 YDEGEE. The DNA of the CDR3 is TGTGCCAGCAGCAAAGACGGCGCGGTCAAAAACATTCAGTACTTC. Its protein product is CASSKDGAVKNIQYF.

The chain uses TRBV6-5 and TRBJ2-1; D may be TRBD2 (5 bases). Germline CDR1 reads MNHEY; CDR2 reads SVGAGI. This CDR3 has 12 residues. CDR3 region: CACGSAYNEQFF. CDR3 nucleotides: TGTGCATGCGGGTCGGCCTACAATGAGCAGTTCTTC.

This chain joins TRBV2 and TRBJ1-2; 7 bases are a match to TRBD1. Germline assignment: CDR1 SNHLY and CDR2 FYNNEI. This CDR3 region has 13 residues. J was trimmed by 4 bases and V by 5 bases; bases with no gene match: 4. The CDR3 here is CASSNRGGYGYTF. Written as DNA, the CDR3 is TGTGCCAGCAGTAACAGGGGAGGCTATGGCTACACCTTC.

J is TRBJ2-1 and V is TRBV2; 8 bases align to TRBD2. The CDR3 length is 15 residues. V was clipped by 4 bases and J by 4 bases; unmatched bases: 6. CDR1 and CDR2 from the germline V gene are SNHLY and FYNNEI. CDR3 residues: CASSGLAGPYNEQFF. The CDR3 bases are TGTGCCAGCAGTGGGTTAGCGGGGCCTTACAATGAGCAGTTCTTC.

This clone was recorded once. The chain combines TRBV11-3 with TRBJ1-2; possible D gene TRBD1, 6 bases. Germline CDR1 and CDR2: SGHNT and YENEEA. Trimming left V 1 base short and J 8 bases short, with 11 bases between. The CDR3 spans 13 residues. CDR3 sequence reads: CASSLGTAGGYTF. The CDR3 DNA reads TGTGCCAGCAGCTTAGGGACAGCGGGGGGCTACACCTTC.

The J gene is TRBJ2-1, the V gene TRBV25-1; D gene ambiguous. Trimming left V 5 bases short and J 5 bases short, with 13 bases between. The length of the CDR3 is 14 residues. CDR1 and CDR2 (germline): MGHDK, SYGVNS. CDR3 nucleotide sequence: TGTGCCAGCAGTACTCACTTGGTAAACAATGAGCAGTTCTTC. Protein product: CASSTHLVNNEQFF.

With respect to this clone: Distinct nucleotide sequences in the sample also encode this CDR3. J is TRBJ1-4 and V is TRBV18; 8 positions match TRBD1. Germline assignment: CDR1 KGHSH and CDR2 LQKENI. Trimming removed 0 bases from V and 5 bases from J; junction bases left unmatched: 2. CDR3 length: 15 residues. The CDR3 nucleotides are TGTGCCAGCTCACCACCGGGACAGGCCAATGAAAAACTGTTTTTT. It translates to CASSPPGQANEKLFF.

This sequence joins TRBV2 and TRBJ1-6, with TRBD1 matching over 8 bases. V lost 3 bases and J lost 10; bases outside the gene matches: 2. Germline assignment: CDR1 SNHLY and CDR2 FYNNEI. The length of the CDR3 is 13 residues. This CDR3 is CASSEDRDSPLHF. In DNA form, the CDR3 reads TGTGCCAGCAGTGAGGACAGGGACTCACCCCTCCACTTT.

V gene TRBV19 combines with J gene TRBJ1-2, with D uncertain. Trimming removed 3 bases from V and 6 bases from J, with 11 bases in between. This CDR3 comprises 13 residues. Germline loops: CDR1 LNHDA, CDR2 SQIVND (reference sequence). CDR3 bases: TGTGCCAGTAGTATTGAGATCTACGATGGCTACACCTTC. It specifies CASSIEIYDGYTF.

On this clone: Other nucleotide sequences from this sample produce the same CDR3. The chain employs TRBV3-1 (or the pseudogene TRBV3-2) and TRBJ2-1; D is ambiguous. The CDR3 sequence is 12 residues long. Trimming removed 1 base at V and 7 bases at J, with 5 bases between. Looked up from germline, CDR1 is LGHDT and CDR2 is YNNKEL (reference sequence). This CDR3 reads CASSQVSNEQFF. The CDR3 bases are TGTGCCAGCAGCCAAGTCTCGAATGAGCAGTTCTTC.

The V call is TRBV7-6, the J call TRBJ2-2; 7 nucleotides match TRBD1. Germline lookup yields CDR1 SGHVS and CDR2 FNYEAQ. The length of the CDR3 is 17 residues. V gave up 1 base and J gave up 0 bases; unmatched junction bases: 5. The CDR3 nucleotides are TGTGCCAGCAGCTTAGTGTCAGGGACAGCGAACACCGGGGAGCTGTTTTTT. Protein product: CASSLVSGTANTGELFF.

This rearrangement joins TRBV28 to TRBJ2-1, with 10 bases aligning to TRBD1. The CDR3 has 16 residues. CDR1 is MDHEN, CDR2 SYDVKM, per germline. The V gene end was trimmed by 10 bases and the J gene end by 8 bases; junction bases not matched to a gene: 17. The DNA of the CDR3 is TGTGCCACCCTCTCCCGGAGGACAGGGGGTACGGATGAGCAGTTCTTC. As protein: CATLSRRTGGTDEQFF.

The chain has TRBV7-3 and TRBJ1-1; a possible D gene is TRBD1 (6 bases). The CDR3 totals 16 residues. Trimming cost V 5 bases and J 0 bases, with 16 bases left between them. Germline CDR1 reads SGHTA; CDR2 reads FQGTGA. The chain's CDR3 is CASSPTGRVMNTEAFF. For the CDR3, the DNA is TGTGCCAGCAGCCCTACAGGGAGGGTCATGAACACTGAAGCTTTCTTT.

This clone appeared once. This sequence joins TRBV5-1 and TRBJ2-5; D might be TRBD2 (6 bases). V shed 0 bases and J shed 3 bases, with 12 bases lying between them. The CDR3 runs to 15 residues. Germline CDR1 reads SGHRS; CDR2 reads YFSETQ. Written as DNA, the CDR3 is TGCGCCAGCAGCTTGGTTTATCGGGGGAAAGAGACCCAGTACTTC. As protein: CASSLVYRGKETQYF.

DNA of the CDR3: TGCAGTGCTAGTGAGGGGACTAGCTTTACCTACAATGAGCAGTTCTTC. Protein product: CSASEGTSFTYNEQFF. The rearrangement links TRBV20-1 to TRBJ2-1, with 9 positions matching TRBD2. Trimming at V came to 3 bases and at J to 2 bases, leaving 8 bases not matched to a gene. Germline V lookup: CDR1 DFQATT, CDR2 SNEGSKA (reference sequence). The CDR3 consists of 16 residues.

The count of this clone is one. This chain joins TRBV4-1 and TRBJ2-1; weak D call: TRBD2 (6 bases). This CDR3 spans 16 amino acids. CDR1 MGHRA and CDR2 YSYEKL come from the germline V gene. Trimming removed 2 bases at V and 2 bases at J, with 13 bases between. The CDR3 sequence is CASSQIGGATYNEQFF. Written as DNA, the CDR3 is TGCGCCAGCAGCCAAATCGGGGGAGCTACCTACAATGAGCAGTTCTTC.

As for this clone: Other DNA sequences in this sample translate to the same CDR3. This chain links TRBV24-1 with TRBJ2-3; 9 bases line up with TRBD1. This CDR3 is 15 amino acids long. In germline, CDR1 is KGHDR, CDR2 SFDVKD. V gave up 4 bases and J gave up 3 bases; unmatched junction bases: 4. The CDR3 DNA is TGTGCCACCAGTGACCCGGGACAGGGTACAGATACGCAGTATTTT. It codes for CATSDPGQGTDTQYF.

V and J are TRBV7-3 and TRBJ1-1; D is undetermined. CDR3 length: 14 amino acids. Trimming cost V 2 bases and J 3 bases, with 10 bases left between them. Germline-derived CDR1 and CDR2 are SGHTA and FQGTGA. In nucleotides, the CDR3 is TGTGCCAGCAGCTTAGCTGGGCCAGACACTGAAGCTTTCTTT. Its protein product is CASSLAGPDTEAFF.

The chain uses TRBV3-1 (or the pseudogene TRBV3-2) and TRBJ2-3, with D perhaps matching TRBD2 (6 bases). Germline CDR1 LGHDT, CDR2 YNNKEL (reference sequence). This CDR3 has 14 residues. Trimming left V 1 base short and J 7 bases short, with 12 bases between. The CDR3 is CASSQVSGAHTQYF. The DNA for the CDR3 is TGTGCCAGCAGCCAAGTGTCGGGAGCTCATACGCAGTATTTT.

This chain uses TRBV19 with TRBJ2-1, with TRBD2 matching 11 bases. V trimming: 5 bases; J trimming: 4 bases; junction bases outside the gene matches: 7. Germline loops: CDR1 LNHDA, CDR2 SQIVND (reference sequence). The CDR3 is made up of 16 amino acids. This CDR3 is CASSPLAGGSYNEQFF. CDR3 bases: TGTGCCAGTAGTCCCCTAGCGGGAGGCTCTTACAATGAGCAGTTCTTC.